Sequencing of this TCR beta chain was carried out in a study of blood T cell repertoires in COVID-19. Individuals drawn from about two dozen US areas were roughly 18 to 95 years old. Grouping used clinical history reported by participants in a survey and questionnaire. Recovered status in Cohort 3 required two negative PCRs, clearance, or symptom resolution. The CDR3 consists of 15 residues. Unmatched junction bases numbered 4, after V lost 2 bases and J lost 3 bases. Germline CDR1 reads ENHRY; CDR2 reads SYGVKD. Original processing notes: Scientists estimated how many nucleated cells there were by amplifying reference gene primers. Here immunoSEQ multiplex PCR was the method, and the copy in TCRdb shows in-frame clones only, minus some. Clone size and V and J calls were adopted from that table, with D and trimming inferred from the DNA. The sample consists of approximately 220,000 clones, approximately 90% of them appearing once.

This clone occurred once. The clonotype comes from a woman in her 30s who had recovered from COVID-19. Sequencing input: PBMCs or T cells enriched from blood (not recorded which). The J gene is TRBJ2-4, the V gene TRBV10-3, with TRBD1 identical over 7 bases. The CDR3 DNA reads TGTGCCATCAGTGAGCAGACAGGGTTCAAAAACATTCAGTACTTC. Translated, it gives CAISEQTGFKNIQYF.